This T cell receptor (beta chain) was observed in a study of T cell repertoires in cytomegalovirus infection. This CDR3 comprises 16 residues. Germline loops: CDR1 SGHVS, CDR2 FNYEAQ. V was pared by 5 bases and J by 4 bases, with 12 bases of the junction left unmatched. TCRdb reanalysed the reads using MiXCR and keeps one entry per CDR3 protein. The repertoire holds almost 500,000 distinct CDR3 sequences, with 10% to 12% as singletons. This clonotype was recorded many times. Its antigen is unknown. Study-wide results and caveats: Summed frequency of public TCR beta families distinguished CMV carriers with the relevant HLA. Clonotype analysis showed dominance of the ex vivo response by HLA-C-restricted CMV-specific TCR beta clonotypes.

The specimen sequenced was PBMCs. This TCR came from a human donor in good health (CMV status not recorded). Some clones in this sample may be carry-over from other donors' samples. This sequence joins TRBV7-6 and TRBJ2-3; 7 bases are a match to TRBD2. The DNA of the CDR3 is TGTGCCAGCAGCCAGTGGGCGGGAGTGCGCGCAGATACGCAGTATTTT. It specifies CASSQWAGVRADTQYF.